This note documents a single TCR beta chain sequence. These data belong to a study of blood T cell repertoires in COVID-19. From germline, CDR1 is SEHNR and CDR2 FQNEAQ (reference sequence). There are 13 residues in the CDR3. V shed 1 base and J shed 3 bases, with 7 bases lying between them. Sequencing was performed with immunoSEQ multiplex PCR; in TCRdb, only in-frame clones are kept and a portion is missing. The repertoire includes some 140,000 clones, around 82% of them detected once, and about 0.63% sits in the top ten. The TCR comes from a man between 60 and 75 years old with COVID-19, enrolled during active disease. The chain has TRBV7-9 and TRBJ2-7, with D unresolved. The specimen was peripheral blood. In DNA, the CDR3 is TGTGCCAGCAGCTTAGGTCAGGTCTACGAGCAGTACTTC. Its protein is CASSLGQVYEQYF.